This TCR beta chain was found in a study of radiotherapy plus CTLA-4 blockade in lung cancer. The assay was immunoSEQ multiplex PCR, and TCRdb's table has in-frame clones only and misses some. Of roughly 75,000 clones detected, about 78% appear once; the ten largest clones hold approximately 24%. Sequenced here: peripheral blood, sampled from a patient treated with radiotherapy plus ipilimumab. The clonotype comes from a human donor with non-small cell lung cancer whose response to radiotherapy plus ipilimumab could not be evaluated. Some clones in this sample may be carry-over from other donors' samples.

CDR3 coding DNA: TGTGCCAGCAGCTCCCAACGGACTGCCCCCCGGGGCTACACCTTC. This translates into CASSSQRTAPRGYTF. The chain employs TRBV7-2 and TRBJ1-2, with D uncertain. V was clipped by 4 bases and J by 8 bases, with 20 bases between them. The CDR3 length is 15 residues. Germline V gene data show CDR1 as SGHTA and CDR2 as FQGNSA.